This T cell receptor (beta chain) was identified in a study of cytomegalovirus exposure and HLA in healthy donors. With 60 Vbeta and 13 Jbeta primers, the PCR was carried out. The data were produced by immunoSEQ multiplex PCR, yet TCRdb's version contains in-frame clones alone and is incomplete. Among some 190,000 clones listed, about four fifths were seen once. Source material: PBMCs. The TCR sequence derives from a female donor in good health and CMV-seronegative.

As DNA, the CDR3 is TGTGCCAGCAGGGCTAGCGGGAGCTCCTACAATGAGCAGTTCTTC. Protein product: CASRASGSSYNEQFF. This chain connects TRBV2 to TRBJ2-1, with 10 bases that match TRBD2. The CDR3 is made up of 15 amino acids. V gave up 6 bases and J gave up 0 bases; unmatched junction bases: 2. Per germline, CDR1 SNHLY and CDR2 FYNNEI.